This T cell receptor beta chain was observed in a study of blood T cell repertoires in COVID-19 (dated by TCRdb to the early 2020s). A note on the overall study: The collaborator samples originated in the United States, Italy and Spain and spanned the acute and convalescent phases of COVID-19. A freely available public database, intended as a resource for researchers studying the immune response to SARS-CoV-2, is where the repertoires were released. HLA class I and class II types, where available, came from metadata supplied by the sample provider rather than from assay-based typing. Samples came from the ongoing ImmuneRACE study (first 160 participants) plus 1,254 subjects from 6 global collaborators. The sample metadata nearly always contained a de-identified subject ID, COVID-19 status, age in years and sex. The material from the prospective study consisted of cDNA or gDNA derived from T cells, B-cell-depleted T cells, or PBMCs. The dataset comprised deeply sampled blood TCRbeta repertoires from subjects exposed to, actively infected with, or recovered from COVID-19.

TCRbeta CDR3 regions were amplified from genomic DNA by means of the immunoSEQ Assay, a bias-controlled multiplex PCR. As for the original processing: The number of nucleated cells in each sample was estimated from the amplification of reference gene primers within the assay. Sequence reads were collapsed and filtered to measure the absolute abundance of every unique TCRbeta CDR3 rearrangement. For each sample, productive Simpson clonality was calculated as the square root of Simpson's diversity index over productive rearrangements. TCRdb took this table from immuneACCESS and kept in-frame rearrangements with V and J called. Such tables lack part of the clones; where checked against another copy, unresolved V genes explain under half of the gap, and the rest is unexplained. That table furnishes V, J and clone size, whereas the DNA furnished D and trimming. In this sample the table shows around 390,000 clones, 85% to 90% of which occur a single time. About 9.4% of the sample is taken by the ten largest.

Note on this clone: Its binding antigen is unknown. Per-nucleotide qualities are absent, and no much larger clonotype sits a single base away.

From its cysteine to its phenylalanine, the CDR3 spans 16 amino acids. Just the 48-base CDR3 DNA is kept, in frame starting at base 1. From the germline V gene, CDR1 is SGHDT and CDR2 is YYEEEE. Compared with germline, V lacks 2 bases and J lacks 10 bases; bases without a gene match: 10. In the prospective study, participants were roughly 18 to 95 years old, resided in 25 or so geographic areas of the United States, and were enrolled through a virtual design. In the prospective study, participants were assigned to cohorts based on the clinical history participants reported in a screening survey and a study questionnaire. Recovered participants in ImmuneRACE Cohort 3 were defined as having two consecutive negative NP/OP PCR tests, clearance from a healthcare professional, or resolution of symptoms. Each participant in the prospective study had whole blood, serum and a nasopharyngeal or oropharyngeal swab collected by mobile phlebotomists. Participants in the prospective study had the option to provide additional blood draws and questionnaires over a 2-month period. Before DNA extraction, blood samples from the prospective study were shipped at room temperature or frozen.

Summary of the overall study and its limitations: The quantity of clinical and demographic metadata differed by source and by participant and was supplied without curation.

Recombination joined TRBV5-6 with TRBJ1-6; 9 nucleotides in the junction match TRBD1. Sequencing input: PBMCs or T cells enriched from blood (not recorded which). The sequence was obtained from a woman in her fifties or sixties who had recovered from COVID-19. The CDR3 here reads CASSLQGQGFISPLHF. The base sequence is TGTGCCAGCAGCTTACAGGGACAGGGTTTTATATCACCCCTCCACTTT. With the rest looked up from the reference TRBV5-6 and TRBJ1-6 genes rather than sequenced, the full variable domain is DAGVTQSPTHLIKTRGQQVTLRCSPKSGHDTVSWYQQALGQGPQFIFQYYEEEERQRGNFPDRFSGHQFPNYSSELNVNALLLGDSALYLCASSLQGQGFISPLHFGNGTRLTVT.